This is a list of T cell receptor beta chains from one sample in a study of shared clonotypes between healthy human individuals. Some clones are missing from TCRdb's copy, which holds only in-frame ones; the method was immunoSEQ multiplex PCR. The data show 2,500,000 or so clones, 85% to 95% seen once. The sequenced sample was naive CD4+ T cells from PBMCs. The origin of the receptors is a man aged 18 to 29 in good health. Some clones in this sample may be carry-over from other donors' samples. CDR3s include the opening cysteine and the closing phenylalanine or tryptophan. The D gene is left open where the match is weak. Size values are once, few and many counts, or a class for expanded clones, and some rows have none.

clone size	V gene	J gene	D gene	CDR3 protein	CDR3 DNA
NA	TRBV5-6	TRBJ2-5	TRBD2	CASRKTSGRGPETQYF	TGTGCCAGCAGGAAGACTAGCGGGAGGGGACCGGAGACCCAGTACTTC
once	TRBV12-1	TRBJ1-2	NA	CASGIGNSSLFDYGYTF	TGTGCCAGCGGGATCGGGAACAGCAGCCTATTCGACTATGGCTACACCTTC
NA	TRBV28	TRBJ1-2	NA	CASSFQITGHGYTF	TGTGCCAGCAGTTTTCAAATCACAGGGCACGGCTACACCTTC
once	TRBV7-3	TRBJ2-2	NA	CASSLIGALNTGELFF	TGTGCCAGCAGCTTAATCGGGGCGCTGAACACCGGGGAGCTGTTTTTT
NA	TRBV18	TRBJ2-7	TRBD2	CASGDYSYEQYF	TGTGCCAGCGGGGACTACTCCTACGAGCAGTACTTC
NA	TRBV9	TRBJ2-7	TRBD1	CASSRIGQGATYEQYF	TGTGCCAGCAGCCGTATCGGACAGGGGGCCACCTACGAGCAGTACTTC
NA	TRBV28	TRBJ1-1	NA	CASSMGVAGAEAFF	TGTGCCAGCTCAATGGGGGTTGCGGGAGCTGAAGCTTTCTTT
NA	TRBV7-2	TRBJ2-3	NA	CASSLVVQSTDTQYF	TGTGCCAGCAGCTTAGTCGTGCAGAGCACAGATACGCAGTATTTT
NA	TRBV5-1	TRBJ2-1	TRBD2	CASSFRTSGMYNEQFF	TGCGCCAGCAGCTTCCGGACTAGCGGGATGTACAATGAGCAGTTCTTC
NA	TRBV5-4	TRBJ2-1	TRBD2	CASSRLAVLGEQFF	TGTGCCAGCAGCAGGCTAGCGGTTTTGGGGGAGCAGTTCTTC
NA	TRBV11-2	TRBJ2-3	TRBD2	CASSLRLAGVMIDTQYF	TGTGCCAGCAGCCTTCGACTAGCGGGAGTGATGATAGATACGCAGTATTTT
NA	TRBV29-1	TRBJ1-5	NA	CSVDGGLGQPQHF	TGCAGCGTTGACGGGGGGCTCGGGCAGCCCCAGCATTTT
NA	TRBV5-8	TRBJ1-5	NA	CASSLAGRLNQPQHF	TGTGCCAGCAGCTTGGCCGGGAGACTAAATCAGCCCCAGCATTTT
NA	TRBV5-1	TRBJ2-5	TRBD1	CASSLVGTGNQETQYF	TGCGCCAGCAGCTTGGTCGGGACAGGTAACCAAGAGACCCAGTACTTC
NA	TRBV5-1	TRBJ2-1	NA	CASSLNDEQFF	TGCGCCAGCAGCTTGAACGATGAGCAGTTCTTC
NA	TRBV28	TRBJ1-6	NA	CASSLRGKGNSPLHF	TGTGCCAGCAGTTTAAGGGGGAAAGGCAATTCACCCCTCCACTTT
NA	TRBV5-4	TRBJ2-2	NA	CASSVASATGELFF	TGTGCCAGCAGCGTCGCCTCGGCCACCGGGGAGCTGTTTTTT
NA	TRBV28	TRBJ1-5	TRBD1	CASNLGGQGRQPQHF	TGTGCCAGCAACCTGGGGGGACAGGGGCGGCAGCCCCAGCATTTT
NA	TRBV28	TRBJ1-3	NA	CASSLTGSRNTIYF	TGTGCCAGCAGTCTCACAGGGAGTCGAAACACCATATATTTT
NA	TRBV5-1	TRBJ2-7	NA	CASSSAASYEQYF	TGCGCCAGCAGCTCAGCAGCGTCCTACGAGCAGTACTTC
NA	TRBV25-1	TRBJ2-1	NA	CASSELLDPGNNEQFF	TGTGCCAGCAGTGAACTATTAGACCCCGGCAACAATGAGCAGTTCTTC
NA	TRBV5-4	TRBJ2-3	NA	CASTNPRGSGTDTQYF	TGTGCCAGCACCAACCCTCGGGGGTCAGGAACAGATACGCAGTATTTT
once	TRBV7-9	TRBJ2-1	TRBD2	CASSQGGAGALKNEQFF	TGTGCCAGCAGCCAAGGGGGAGCGGGAGCGCTGAAGAATGAGCAGTTCTTC
NA	TRBV7-3	TRBJ2-1	TRBD2	CASSQGGLATEQFF	TGTGCCAGCTCTCAGGGTGGACTAGCGACAGAGCAGTTCTTC
NA	TRBV7-3	TRBJ2-6	NA	CASSLETSGANVLTF	TGTGCCAGCAGCTTGGAGACCTCTGGGGCCAACGTCCTGACTTTC
NA	TRBV20-1	TRBJ1-1	TRBD1	CSARRTGEAFF	TGCAGTGCTAGAAGGACAGGGGAAGCTTTCTTT
NA	TRBV29-1	TRBJ1-3	NA	CSASISSGNTIYF	TGCAGCGCCAGTATAAGCTCTGGAAACACCATATATTTT
NA	TRBV7-3	TRBJ2-3	NA	CASSSGKADTQYF	TGTGCCAGCAGCTCCGGGAAGGCGGATACGCAGTATTTT
NA	TRBV7-6	TRBJ2-7	TRBD1	CASSDRVGSYEQYF	TGTGCCAGCAGCGACAGGGTTGGGTCCTACGAGCAGTACTTC
NA	TRBV5-4	TRBJ2-7	TRBD1	CASSPQTGNYEQYF	TGTGCCAGCAGCCCTCAGACAGGGAACTACGAGCAGTACTTC
few	TRBV30	TRBJ1-1	NA	CAWIEGGKAFF	TGTGCCTGGATAGAGGGAGGGAAAGCTTTCTTT
NA	TRBV12-5	TRBJ1-1	NA	CASGLVGRAEAFF	TGTGCTAGTGGTTTGGTTGGACGGGCTGAAGCTTTCTTT
NA	TRBV11-3	TRBJ2-7	TRBD2	CASSSNSGSSRAYEQYF	TGTGCCAGCAGCTCAAATAGCGGGAGTAGTCGGGCTTACGAGCAGTACTTC
NA	TRBV7-9	TRBJ2-3	NA	CASSYPDTQYF	TGTGCCAGCAGCTATCCAGATACGCAGTATTTT
NA	TRBV19	TRBJ2-7	NA	CASHRDNSYEQYF	TGTGCCAGCCACCGGGACAACTCCTACGAGCAGTACTTC
once	TRBV7-6	TRBJ2-5	TRBD2	CASSQGREGTQYF	TGTGCCAGCAGCCAAGGGAGGGAGGGGACCCAGTACTTC
NA	TRBV27	TRBJ1-1	NA	CASSPWTRGSTEAFF	TGTGCCAGCAGTCCTTGGACACGGGGGAGCACTGAAGCTTTCTTT
NA	TRBV25-1	TRBJ2-1	NA	CASSVSGAYNEQFF	TGTGCCAGCAGTGTATCGGGGGCCTACAATGAGCAGTTCTTC
NA	TRBV4-2	TRBJ2-7	NA	CASSQEVHSGYEQYF	TGTGCCAGCAGCCAAGAAGTGCATAGCGGCTACGAGCAGTACTTC
NA	TRBV27	TRBJ2-1	NA	CASSQSGTGVGGEQFF	TGTGCCAGCAGTCAGTCCGGGACTGGGGTAGGAGGGGAGCAGTTCTTC
once	TRBV5-4	TRBJ2-5	TRBD1	CASSLRGAGGAEETQYF	TGTGCCAGCAGCCTCCGGGGTGCAGGGGGCGCGGAGGAGACCCAGTACTTC
once	TRBV18	TRBJ1-2	TRBD1	CASSLHGTGEHGYTF	TGTGCCAGCTCACTTCACGGGACAGGAGAACATGGCTACACCTTC
NA	TRBV9	TRBJ2-2	NA	CASSVGITNTGELFF	TGTGCCAGCAGCGTAGGCATTACGAACACCGGGGAGCTGTTTTTT
NA	TRBV19	TRBJ2-2	NA	CASSISWGFRTGELFF	TGTGCCAGTAGTATTTCGTGGGGTTTTCGGACCGGGGAGCTGTTTTTT
NA	TRBV28	TRBJ1-2	TRBD1	CASSLRQGKRGYTF	TGTGCCAGCAGTTTGAGACAGGGAAAGCGAGGCTACACCTTC
NA	TRBV7-9	TRBJ1-1	NA	CASSLDGGRNTEAFF	TGTGCCAGCAGCTTAGACGGGGGGAGGAACACTGAAGCTTTCTTT
NA	TRBV9	TRBJ1-2	NA	CASSAVYGYTF	TGTGCCAGCAGCGCTGTATATGGCTACACCTTC
NA	TRBV7-2	TRBJ2-2	NA	CASRLLSVGNTGELFF	TGTGCCAGCAGGCTCCTTTCGGTCGGAAACACCGGGGAGCTGTTTTTT
NA	TRBV2	TRBJ2-1	NA	CASSEARWNEQFF	TGTGCCAGCAGTGAAGCGCGGTGGAATGAGCAGTTCTTC